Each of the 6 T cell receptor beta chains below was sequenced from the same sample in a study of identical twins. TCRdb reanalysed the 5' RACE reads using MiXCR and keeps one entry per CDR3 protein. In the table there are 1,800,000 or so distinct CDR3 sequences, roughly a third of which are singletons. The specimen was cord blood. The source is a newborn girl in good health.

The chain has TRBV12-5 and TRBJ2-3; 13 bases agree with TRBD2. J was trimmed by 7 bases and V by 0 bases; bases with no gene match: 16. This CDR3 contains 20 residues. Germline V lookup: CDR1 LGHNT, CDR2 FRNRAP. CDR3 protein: CASGLVPGTSGNFVLNTQYF. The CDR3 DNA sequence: TGTGCTAGTGGTTTGGTTCCCGGGACTAGCGGGAACTTCGTGTTAAATACGCAGTATTTT.

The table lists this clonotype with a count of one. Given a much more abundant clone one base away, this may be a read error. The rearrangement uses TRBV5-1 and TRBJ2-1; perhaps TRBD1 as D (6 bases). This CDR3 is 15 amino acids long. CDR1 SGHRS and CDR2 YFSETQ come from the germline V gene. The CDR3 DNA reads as TGCGTCAGCAGCTTGGCGCAGGGGCTTTACAATGAGCAGTTCTTC. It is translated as CVSSLAQGLYNEQFF.

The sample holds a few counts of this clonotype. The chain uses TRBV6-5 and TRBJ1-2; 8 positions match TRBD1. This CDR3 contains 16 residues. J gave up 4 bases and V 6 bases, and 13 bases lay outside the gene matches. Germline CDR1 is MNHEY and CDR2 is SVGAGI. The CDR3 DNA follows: TGTGCCAGCAGCCGACAGGGGCAAGTTCGTTCCTATGGCTACACCTTC. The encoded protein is CASSRQGQVRSYGYTF.

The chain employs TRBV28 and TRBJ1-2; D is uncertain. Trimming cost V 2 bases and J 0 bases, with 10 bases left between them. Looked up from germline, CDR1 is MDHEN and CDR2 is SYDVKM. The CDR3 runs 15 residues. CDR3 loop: CASSLGRRANYGYTF. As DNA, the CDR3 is TGTGCCAGCAGTTTAGGAAGGCGAGCTAACTATGGCTACACCTTC.

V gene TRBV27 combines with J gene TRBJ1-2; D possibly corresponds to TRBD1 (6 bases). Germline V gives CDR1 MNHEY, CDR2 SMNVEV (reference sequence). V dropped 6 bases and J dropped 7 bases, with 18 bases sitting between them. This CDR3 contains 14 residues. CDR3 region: CASSKRGVLGGYTF. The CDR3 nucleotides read TGTGCCAGCAGCAAGAGGGGGGTATTGGGTGGCTACACCTTC.

This CDR3 is CAESKAGTPYNEQFF. CDR3 nucleotide sequence: TGTGCCGAAAGTAAGGCCGGGACTCCTTACAATGAGCAGTTCTTC. The rearrangement uses TRBV28 and TRBJ2-1, with TRBD2 as a possible D gene (6 bases). The V gene's germline CDR1 is MDHEN and CDR2 SYDVKM. Trimming took off 11 bases at V and 4 bases at J, with 21 bases between the two ends. The CDR3 is 15 residues long.